Listed below are T cell receptor beta chains from one sample, sequenced in a study of blood T cell repertoires in COVID-19. The table came from immunoSEQ multiplex PCR; TCRdb's copy has only in-frame clones and leaves some out. The sample shows approximately 190,000 clones, roughly nine tenths of them seen only once. Input material: peripheral blood. The origin of the receptors is a man in his 70s with active or convalescent COVID-19. CDR3s include the opening cysteine and the closing phenylalanine or tryptophan. A D gene is named only where the DNA matches it firmly. Clone size is stated in some rows and not others, as once, few, many or a class when expanded.

j_gene: TRBJ2-7; v_gene: TRBV5-4; abundance: -; d_gene: -; CDR3aa: CASSRPDGGGEQYF; CDR3nt: TGTGCCAGCAGCAGGCCCGACGGAGGAGGCGAGCAGTACTTC
j_gene: TRBJ1-6; v_gene: TRBV6-6; abundance: -; d_gene: TRBD1; CDR3aa: CASSSGTGSSPLHF; CDR3nt: TGTGCCAGCAGTTCCGGGACAGGAAGTTCACCCCTCCACTTT
j_gene: TRBJ2-3; v_gene: TRBV5-5; abundance: -; d_gene: TRBD2; CDR3aa: CASSLGTSGGRTDTQYF; CDR3nt: TGTGCCAGCAGCTTAGGGACTAGCGGGGGACGCACAGATACGCAGTATTTT
j_gene: TRBJ1-3; v_gene: TRBV30; abundance: -; d_gene: -; CDR3aa: CAWSTGGASSGNTIYF; CDR3nt: TGTGCCTGGAGTACGGGGGGCGCGAGCTCTGGAAACACCATATATTTT
j_gene: TRBJ1-1; v_gene: TRBV7-2; abundance: -; d_gene: -; CDR3aa: CASSSLRETEAFF; CDR3nt: TGTGCCAGCAGCTCACTCAGGGAAACTGAAGCTTTCTTT
j_gene: TRBJ1-4; v_gene: TRBV5-1; abundance: -; d_gene: TRBD1; CDR3aa: CASSLDRGNEKLFF; CDR3nt: TGCGCCAGCAGCTTGGACAGGGGTAATGAAAAACTGTTTTTT
j_gene: TRBJ2-3; v_gene: TRBV6-2/TRBV6-3; abundance: -; d_gene: TRBD2; CDR3aa: CASSYNLAGDDAADTQYF; CDR3nt: TGTGCCAGCAGTTACAACCTAGCGGGGGATGATGCGGCAGATACGCAGTATTTT
j_gene: TRBJ2-7; v_gene: TRBV7-8; abundance: -; d_gene: TRBD1; CDR3aa: CASSLQGFGEQYF; CDR3nt: TGTGCCAGCAGTCTACAGGGGTTCGGCGAGCAGTACTTC
j_gene: TRBJ1-5; v_gene: TRBV5-1; abundance: once; d_gene: TRBD1; CDR3aa: CASSLEGTVNQPQHF; CDR3nt: TGCGCCAGCAGCTTGGAAGGGACAGTCAATCAGCCCCAGCATTTT
j_gene: TRBJ1-1; v_gene: TRBV5-1; abundance: few; d_gene: TRBD1; CDR3aa: CASSGRTGSTEAFF; CDR3nt: TGCGCCAGCAGCGGGAGGACAGGATCCACTGAAGCTTTCTTT
j_gene: TRBJ2-5; v_gene: TRBV5-3; abundance: -; d_gene: -; CDR3aa: CARRYRRSQETQYF; CDR3nt: TGTGCCAGAAGGTACAGGCGTTCCCAAGAGACCCAGTACTTC
j_gene: TRBJ2-5; v_gene: TRBV24-1; abundance: -; d_gene: -; CDR3aa: CATSETETGQETQYF; CDR3nt: TGTGCCACCAGTGAAACAGAAACGGGGCAAGAGACCCAGTACTTC
j_gene: TRBJ2-6; v_gene: TRBV5-4; abundance: few; d_gene: -; CDR3aa: CASSLGSPNSGANVLTF; CDR3nt: TGTGCCAGCAGCTTAGGTAGCCCGAATTCTGGGGCCAACGTCCTGACTTTC
j_gene: TRBJ2-2; v_gene: TRBV6-2/TRBV6-3; abundance: -; d_gene: -; CDR3aa: CASSYSTSSWVGELFF; CDR3nt: TGTGCCAGCAGTTACTCCACTAGTTCCTGGGTCGGGGAGCTGTTTTTT
j_gene: TRBJ2-2; v_gene: TRBV10-3; abundance: -; d_gene: TRBD2; CDR3aa: CAISERLSGGHTGELFF; CDR3nt: TGTGCCATCAGTGAGAGGCTTAGCGGGGGCCACACCGGGGAGCTGTTTTTT
j_gene: TRBJ1-3; v_gene: TRBV5-6; abundance: -; d_gene: TRBD1; CDR3aa: CASSGRAPGQNGNTIYF; CDR3nt: TGTGCCAGCAGCGGAAGAGCTCCGGGACAGAACGGAAACACCATATATTTT
j_gene: TRBJ2-7; v_gene: TRBV6-5; abundance: once; d_gene: TRBD1; CDR3aa: CASSRTGRSYEQYF; CDR3nt: TGTGCCAGCTCTAGGACAGGGCGGTCCTACGAGCAGTACTTC
j_gene: TRBJ2-7; v_gene: TRBV30; abundance: -; d_gene: -; CDR3aa: CAWREVRANSTYEQYF; CDR3nt: TGTGCCTGGAGGGAGGTCCGGGCAAATTCTACCTACGAGCAGTACTTC
j_gene: TRBJ2-6; v_gene: TRBV3-1/TRBV3-2; abundance: -; d_gene: TRBD2; CDR3aa: CASSWSSASGFSGANVLTF; CDR3nt: TGTGCCAGCAGCTGGAGTTCCGCTAGCGGTTTCTCTGGGGCCAACGTCCTGACTTTC
j_gene: TRBJ2-5; v_gene: TRBV7-8; abundance: -; d_gene: -; CDR3aa: CASSLGLSEETQYF; CDR3nt: TGTGCCAGCAGCTTAGGGTTGTCGGAAGAGACCCAGTACTTC
j_gene: TRBJ1-5; v_gene: TRBV6-2/TRBV6-3; abundance: few; d_gene: -; CDR3aa: CASSYGSGHTPQHF; CDR3nt: TGTGCCAGCAGTTACGGGTCAGGGCACACGCCCCAGCATTTT
j_gene: TRBJ1-5; v_gene: TRBV5-6; abundance: -; d_gene: TRBD1; CDR3aa: CASSKTGANQPQHF; CDR3nt: TGTGCCAGCAGTAAGACAGGGGCAAATCAGCCCCAGCATTTT
j_gene: TRBJ2-5; v_gene: TRBV5-4; abundance: -; d_gene: -; CDR3aa: CASSLGLAEQETQYF; CDR3nt: TGTGCCAGCAGCTTAGGACTTGCGGAACAAGAGACCCAGTACTTC
j_gene: TRBJ1-1; v_gene: TRBV6-4; abundance: few; d_gene: TRBD1; CDR3aa: CASRHRGNTEAFF; CDR3nt: TGTGCCAGCAGGCACAGGGGGAACACTGAAGCTTTCTTT
j_gene: TRBJ2-1; v_gene: TRBV12-3/TRBV12-4; abundance: -; d_gene: -; CDR3aa: CASRHRGNEQFF; CDR3nt: TGTGCCAGCAGACACAGAGGGAATGAGCAGTTCTTC
j_gene: TRBJ2-2; v_gene: TRBV9; abundance: -; d_gene: -; CDR3aa: CASSPVGPGANTGELFF; CDR3nt: TGTGCCAGCAGCCCGGTCGGTCCAGGGGCGAACACCGGGGAGCTGTTTTTT
j_gene: TRBJ2-3; v_gene: TRBV3-1/TRBV3-2; abundance: -; d_gene: TRBD1; CDR3aa: CASSQGLYRGTGVGDTQYF; CDR3nt: TGTGCCAGCAGCCAAGGGCTGTATCGGGGGACAGGGGTTGGGGATACGCAGTATTTT
j_gene: TRBJ2-1; v_gene: TRBV5-4; abundance: -; d_gene: TRBD2; CDR3aa: CASSLGTSGIYNEQFF; CDR3nt: TGTGCCAGCAGCCTGGGGACTAGCGGGATATACAATGAGCAGTTCTTC
j_gene: TRBJ2-1; v_gene: TRBV10-1; abundance: -; d_gene: -; CDR3aa: CASSDSGFPNNEQFF; CDR3nt: TGCGCCAGCAGTGATTCAGGCTTTCCAAATAATGAGCAGTTCTTC
j_gene: TRBJ2-2; v_gene: TRBV6-5; abundance: -; d_gene: TRBD2; CDR3aa: CASSRTSGGTGELFF; CDR3nt: TGTGCCAGCAGTAGGACTAGCGGGGGCACCGGGGAGCTGTTTTTT
j_gene: TRBJ2-3; v_gene: TRBV5-4; abundance: -; d_gene: -; CDR3aa: CASSTGSGDTQYF; CDR3nt: TGTGCCAGCAGTACGGGGAGTGGTGATACGCAGTATTTT
j_gene: TRBJ2-3; v_gene: TRBV4-3; abundance: once; d_gene: TRBD1; CDR3aa: CASSQEPGGDTQYF; CDR3nt: TGCGCCAGCAGCCAAGAACCAGGGGGAGATACGCAGTATTTT
j_gene: TRBJ1-2; v_gene: TRBV4-3; abundance: -; d_gene: -; CDR3aa: CASSQDRAAGGYTF; CDR3nt: TGCGCCAGCAGCCAAGATAGAGCGGCAGGAGGCTACACCTTC
j_gene: TRBJ1-1; v_gene: TRBV30; abundance: few; d_gene: -; CDR3aa: CAWRGQAAFF; CDR3nt: TGTGCCTGGAGGGGGCAGGCTGCTTTCTTT
j_gene: TRBJ1-3; v_gene: TRBV12-3/TRBV12-4; abundance: -; d_gene: -; CDR3aa: CASSSYSGNTIYF; CDR3nt: TGTGCCAGCAGTTCTTACTCTGGAAACACCATATATTTT
j_gene: TRBJ1-5; v_gene: TRBV7-2; abundance: -; d_gene: TRBD1; CDR3aa: CASSLAIWDRNQPQHF; CDR3nt: TGTGCCAGCAGCTTAGCGATATGGGACAGGAATCAGCCCCAGCATTTT
j_gene: TRBJ2-3; v_gene: TRBV7-2; abundance: -; d_gene: -; CDR3aa: CASSLGGIDTQYF; CDR3nt: TGTGCCAGCAGCTTAGGCGGGATAGATACGCAGTATTTT
j_gene: TRBJ2-1; v_gene: TRBV6-5; abundance: -; d_gene: TRBD2; CDR3aa: CASSPGYGRANEQFF; CDR3nt: TGTGCCAGCAGCCCCGGGTACGGGAGGGCCAATGAGCAGTTCTTC
j_gene: TRBJ2-7; v_gene: TRBV25-1; abundance: -; d_gene: TRBD1; CDR3aa: CASSALTGGELGEQYF; CDR3nt: TGTGCCAGCAGTGCATTGACAGGGGGAGAACTTGGCGAGCAGTACTTC
j_gene: TRBJ1-5; v_gene: TRBV10-2; abundance: -; d_gene: TRBD1; CDR3aa: CASSESRTGNYYSNQPQHF; CDR3nt: TGCGCCAGCAGTGAGTCGAGGACAGGAAATTATTATAGCAATCAGCCCCAGCATTTT
j_gene: TRBJ1-1; v_gene: TRBV14; abundance: -; d_gene: -; CDR3aa: CASSRFGVRDTEAFF; CDR3nt: TGTGCCAGCAGCCGATTCGGGGTTAGGGACACTGAAGCTTTCTTT
j_gene: TRBJ2-5; v_gene: TRBV6-5; abundance: -; d_gene: -; CDR3aa: CASSRPGSETQYF; CDR3nt: TGTGCCAGCAGTAGACCCGGGTCCGAGACCCAGTACTTC
j_gene: TRBJ1-2; v_gene: TRBV3-1/TRBV3-2; abundance: -; d_gene: -; CDR3aa: CASSQGLLGYTF; CDR3nt: TGTGCCAGCAGCCAAGGTCTCTTGGGCTACACCTTC
j_gene: TRBJ2-3; v_gene: TRBV11-3; abundance: -; d_gene: TRBD2; CDR3aa: CASSPGGHTQYF; CDR3nt: TGTGCCAGCAGCCCGGGGGGTCATACGCAGTATTTT
j_gene: TRBJ1-1; v_gene: TRBV3-1/TRBV3-2; abundance: -; d_gene: -; CDR3aa: CASSQGQAADF; CDR3nt: TGTGCCAGCAGCCAGGGGCAGGCCGCGGATTTT
j_gene: TRBJ1-4; v_gene: TRBV4-2; abundance: -; d_gene: -; CDR3aa: CASSQDRGHNNEKLFF; CDR3nt: TGTGCCAGCAGCCAAGATCGGGGACACAATAATGAAAAACTGTTTTTT
j_gene: TRBJ1-2; v_gene: TRBV28; abundance: -; d_gene: -; CDR3aa: CASSSTGSGYTF; CDR3nt: TGTGCCAGCAGTTCCACAGGGTCTGGCTACACCTTC
j_gene: TRBJ1-2; v_gene: TRBV7-2; abundance: -; d_gene: -; CDR3aa: CASSLVAGVQPSYGYTF; CDR3nt: TGTGCCAGCAGCTTAGTGGCAGGGGTCCAACCTAGCTATGGCTACACCTTC
j_gene: TRBJ2-1; v_gene: TRBV20-1; abundance: -; d_gene: TRBD2; CDR3aa: CSASWGGAYNEQFF; CDR3nt: TGCAGTGCTAGTTGGGGGGGAGCCTACAATGAGCAGTTCTTC
j_gene: TRBJ2-7; v_gene: TRBV3-1/TRBV3-2; abundance: few; d_gene: -; CDR3aa: CASSSGPWEQYF; CDR3nt: TGTGCCAGCAGCTCAGGGCCATGGGAGCAGTACTTC
j_gene: TRBJ2-2; v_gene: TRBV21-1; abundance: -; d_gene: -; CDR3aa: CASSKDSAGPTTGELFF; CDR3nt: TGTGCCAGCAGCAAAGATTCCGCAGGCCCCACCACCGGGGAGCTGTTTTTT
j_gene: TRBJ2-5; v_gene: TRBV5-5; abundance: -; d_gene: -; CDR3aa: CASSLPGVETQYF; CDR3nt: TGTGCCAGCAGCTTGCCCGGGGTCGAGACCCAGTACTTC